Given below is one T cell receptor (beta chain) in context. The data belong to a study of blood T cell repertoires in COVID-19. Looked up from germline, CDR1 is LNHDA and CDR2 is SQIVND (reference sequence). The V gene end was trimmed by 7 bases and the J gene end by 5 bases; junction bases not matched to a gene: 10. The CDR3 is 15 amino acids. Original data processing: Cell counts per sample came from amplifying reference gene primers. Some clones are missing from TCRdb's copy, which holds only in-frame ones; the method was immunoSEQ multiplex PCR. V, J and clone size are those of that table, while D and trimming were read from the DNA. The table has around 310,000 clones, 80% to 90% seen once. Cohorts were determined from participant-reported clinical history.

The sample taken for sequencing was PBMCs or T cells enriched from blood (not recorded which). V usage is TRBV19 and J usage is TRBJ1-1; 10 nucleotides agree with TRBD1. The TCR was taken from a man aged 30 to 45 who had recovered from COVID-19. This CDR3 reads CASTVSGTGATEAFF. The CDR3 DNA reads TGTGCCAGTACCGTTTCCGGGACAGGGGCGACTGAAGCTTTCTTT.